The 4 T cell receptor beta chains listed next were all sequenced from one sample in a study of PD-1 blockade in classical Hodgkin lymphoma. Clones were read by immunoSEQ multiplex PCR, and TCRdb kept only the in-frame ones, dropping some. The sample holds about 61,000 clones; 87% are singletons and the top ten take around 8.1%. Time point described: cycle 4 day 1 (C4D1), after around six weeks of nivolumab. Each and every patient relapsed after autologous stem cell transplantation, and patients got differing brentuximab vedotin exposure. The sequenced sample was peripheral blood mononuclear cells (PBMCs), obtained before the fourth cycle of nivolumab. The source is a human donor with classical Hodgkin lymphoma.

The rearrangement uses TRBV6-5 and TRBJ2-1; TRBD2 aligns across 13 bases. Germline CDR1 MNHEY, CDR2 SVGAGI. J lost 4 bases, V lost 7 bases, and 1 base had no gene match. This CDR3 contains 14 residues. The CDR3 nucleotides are TGTGCCAGCACACTAGCGGGGGGGTACAATGAGCAGTTCTTC. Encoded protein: CASTLAGGYNEQFF.

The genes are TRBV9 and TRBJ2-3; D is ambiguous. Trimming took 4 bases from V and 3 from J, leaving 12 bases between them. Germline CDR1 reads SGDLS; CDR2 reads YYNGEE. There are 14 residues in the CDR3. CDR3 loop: CASSSGFWTDTQYF. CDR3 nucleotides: TGTGCCAGCAGCTCCGGGTTTTGGACAGATACGCAGTATTTT.

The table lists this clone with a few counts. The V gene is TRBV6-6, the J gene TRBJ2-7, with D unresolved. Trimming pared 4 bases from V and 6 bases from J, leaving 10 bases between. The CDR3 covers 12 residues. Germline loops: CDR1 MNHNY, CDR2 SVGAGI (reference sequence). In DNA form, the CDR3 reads TGTGCCAGCAGTTCCCCCGCGAGCGAGCAGTACTTC. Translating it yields CASSSPASEQYF.

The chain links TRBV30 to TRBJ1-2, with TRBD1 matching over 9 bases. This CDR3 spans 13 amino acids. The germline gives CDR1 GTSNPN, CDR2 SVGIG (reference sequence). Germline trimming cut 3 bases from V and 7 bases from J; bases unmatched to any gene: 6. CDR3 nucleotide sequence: TGTGCCTGGAGGGACAGGGGCTTCCGTGGCTACACCTTC. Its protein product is CAWRDRGFRGYTF.